This T cell receptor (beta chain) was observed in a study of T cell responses to AZD1222 COVID-19 vaccine. Findings of the study overall: Seropositivity was recorded at baseline in only 6 or 7 AZD1222 recipients. Close to half of all spike-specific TCRs reportedly target regions of the variants that are unmutated.

V shed 6 bases and J 5 bases; nucleotides not matched to a gene: 8. Germline V gene lookup returns CDR1 MNHEY and CDR2 SVGEGT. The CDR3 has 14 amino acids. A word on this clone: Its cognate antigen is unknown.

Sequencing was performed with immunoSEQ multiplex PCR; in TCRdb, only in-frame clones are kept and a portion is missing. Among about 150,000 clones listed, about 87% were seen once. The J gene is TRBJ2-5, the V gene TRBV6-2 or TRBV6-3; 8 bases map to TRBD2. The source was peripheral blood, collected on day 0 of AZD1222 vaccination. This TCR derives from an adult in good health. The CDR3 reads CASSSGLAMETQYF. CDR3 sequence (DNA): TGTGCCAGCAGCTCAGGACTAGCAATGGAGACCCAGTACTTC.